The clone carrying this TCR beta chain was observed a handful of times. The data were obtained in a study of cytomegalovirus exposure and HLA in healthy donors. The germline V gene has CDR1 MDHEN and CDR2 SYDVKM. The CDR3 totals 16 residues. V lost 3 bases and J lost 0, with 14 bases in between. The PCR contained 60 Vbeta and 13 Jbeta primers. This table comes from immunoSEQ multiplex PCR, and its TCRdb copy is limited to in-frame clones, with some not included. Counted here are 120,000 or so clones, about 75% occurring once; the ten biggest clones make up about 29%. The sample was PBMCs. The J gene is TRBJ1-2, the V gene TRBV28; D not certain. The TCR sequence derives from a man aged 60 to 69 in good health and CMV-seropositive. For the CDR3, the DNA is TGTGCCAGCAGTTTGATAGGCAGACAAGCTAACTATGGCTACACCTTC. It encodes CASSLIGRQANYGYTF.